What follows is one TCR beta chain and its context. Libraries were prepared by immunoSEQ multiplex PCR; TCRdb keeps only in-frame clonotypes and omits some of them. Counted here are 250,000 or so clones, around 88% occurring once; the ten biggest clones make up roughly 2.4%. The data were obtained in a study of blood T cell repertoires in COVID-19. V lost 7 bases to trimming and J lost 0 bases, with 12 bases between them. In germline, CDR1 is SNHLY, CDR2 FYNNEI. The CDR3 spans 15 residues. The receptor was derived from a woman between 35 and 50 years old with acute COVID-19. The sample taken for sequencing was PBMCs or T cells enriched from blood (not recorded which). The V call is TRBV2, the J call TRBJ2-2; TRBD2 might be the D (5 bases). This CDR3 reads CASIEERPNTGELFF. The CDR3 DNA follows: TGTGCCAGCATTGAGGAGCGGCCGAACACCGGGGAGCTGTTTTTT.